The T cell receptor (beta chain) under discussion was sequenced for a study of identical twins. This clonotype has just a few counts. Unique molecular identifiers were in the cDNA, with template-switch universal primer binding. TCRdb ran MiXCR on the 5' RACE reads and lists one entry per CDR3 protein. This sample yields a few hundred thousand distinct CDR3 sequences, of which more than 20% are seen a single time; over 2.5% belongs to the top ten. The sample also formed part of further work on T cells expressing NK-cell markers. That paper notes: With respect to HCMV, seven of the eight sequenced donors were seropositive, and one was seronegative. Several donors likewise had their CD3+CD56-NKG2C+ fraction led by these clonotypes.

This sequence was found in a woman under 30 in good health. Sample: CD4+ T cells sorted from blood.

CDR3 protein: CASSLAGRAYEQYF. The CDR3 DNA sequence: TGTGCCAGCAGCTTAGCGGGGCGAGCCTACGAGCAGTACTTC. J is TRBJ2-7 and V is TRBV7-2; D perhaps matches TRBD1 (5 bases). The ends were cut back, 0 bases at V and 2 bases at J, with 8 bases in the middle. The CDR3 covers 14 residues. The germline V gene encodes CDR1 SGHTA and CDR2 FQGNSA.